A selection of T cell receptor beta chains follows, all from one sample in a study of T cells after yellow fever vaccination. A single record per CDR3 protein comes from TCRdb applying MiXCR to the 5' RACE reads. The sample includes around 550,000 distinct CDR3 sequences, roughly a fifth of them seen just once. The material sequenced was PBMCs, taken 15 days after the yellow fever booster vaccination. These receptors came from a young man who received the YFV17D yellow fever vaccine. The CDR3 runs from the conserved cysteine through the conserved F or W. Fields, in order: clone size, D gene, J gene, V gene, CDR3 protein, CDR3 DNA. The D gene is left open where the match is weak. Only some rows state a clone size, as once, few, many or a class for expanded clones.

abundance: few
d_gene: TRBD2
j_gene: TRBJ2-7
v_gene: TRBV7-2
CDR3aa: CASSLANYLREGGEQYF
CDR3nt: TGTGCCAGCAGCTTAGCGAATTATCTGCGGGAGGGTGGAGAGCAGTACTTC

abundance: .
d_gene: .
j_gene: TRBJ2-1
v_gene: TRBV5-1
CDR3aa: CASSSGSGNEQFF
CDR3nt: TGCGCCAGCAGCTCCGGTAGTGGCAATGAGCAGTTCTTC

abundance: few
d_gene: TRBD1
j_gene: TRBJ2-1
v_gene: TRBV7-2
CDR3aa: CASSSSAGTVWQFF
CDR3nt: TGTGCCAGCAGCTCCTCGGCCGGGACAGTCTGGCAGTTCTTC

abundance: .
d_gene: .
j_gene: TRBJ2-6
v_gene: TRBV29-1
CDR3aa: CSATTSSGANVLTF
CDR3nt: TGCAGCGCCACAACTAGCTCTGGGGCCAACGTCCTGACTTTC

abundance: .
d_gene: .
j_gene: TRBJ2-2
v_gene: TRBV19
CDR3aa: CASEGTGELFF
CDR3nt: TGTGCCAGTGAGGGGACCGGGGAGCTGTTTTTT

abundance: few
d_gene: .
j_gene: TRBJ2-7
v_gene: TRBV25-1
CDR3aa: CASSRDGIYEQYF
CDR3nt: TGTGCCAGCAGCCGGGACGGCATCTACGAGCAGTACTTC

abundance: .
d_gene: .
j_gene: TRBJ2-5
v_gene: TRBV4-2
CDR3aa: CASSQDPGGKGETQYF
CDR3nt: TGTGCCAGCAGCCAAGATCCGGGCGGAAAGGGGGAGACCCAGTACTTC

abundance: .
d_gene: TRBD2
j_gene: TRBJ2-1
v_gene: TRBV29-1
CDR3aa: CSVDTGSGSSYEQFF
CDR3nt: TGCAGCGTTGATACAGGGAGCGGGAGTAGCTATGAGCAGTTCTTC

abundance: .
d_gene: .
j_gene: TRBJ2-6
v_gene: TRBV29-1
CDR3aa: CSVKGRGSGANVLTF
CDR3nt: TGCAGCGTGAAGGGACGGGGGTCTGGGGCCAACGTCCTGACTTTC

abundance: once
d_gene: TRBD1
j_gene: TRBJ1-1
v_gene: TRBV7-6
CDR3aa: CASTFRRGQGEAFF
CDR3nt: TGTGCCAGCACCTTTCGTAGGGGGCAGGGAGAAGCTTTCTTT

abundance: few
d_gene: .
j_gene: TRBJ1-5
v_gene: TRBV6-2/TRBV6-3
CDR3aa: CASSYGGTAGQPQHF
CDR3nt: TGTGCCAGCAGTTACGGGGGGACGGCCGGCCAGCCCCAGCATTTT

abundance: few
d_gene: .
j_gene: TRBJ2-7
v_gene: TRBV14
CDR3aa: CASSQFSEQYF
CDR3nt: TGTGCCAGCAGCCAGTTCTCCGAGCAGTACTTC

abundance: few
d_gene: .
j_gene: TRBJ2-1
v_gene: TRBV29-1
CDR3aa: CSAGQYNEQFF
CDR3nt: TGCAGCGCCGGACAGTACAATGAGCAGTTCTTC

abundance: .
d_gene: .
j_gene: TRBJ2-2
v_gene: TRBV7-2
CDR3aa: CASSLIGSTGELFF
CDR3nt: TGTGCCAGCAGCTTAATCGGGAGCACCGGGGAGCTGTTTTTT

abundance: .
d_gene: .
j_gene: TRBJ2-5
v_gene: TRBV28
CDR3aa: CASSLYLGPRAQTQYF
CDR3nt: TGTGCCAGCAGTCTCTACCTCGGCCCCCGCGCCCAGACCCAGTACTTC

abundance: few
d_gene: .
j_gene: TRBJ2-3
v_gene: TRBV7-6
CDR3aa: CASSVPGTDTQYF
CDR3nt: TGTGCCAGCAGCGTTCCCGGTACGGATACGCAGTATTTT

abundance: few
d_gene: TRBD2
j_gene: TRBJ2-3
v_gene: TRBV6-5
CDR3aa: CASSWREGLTDTQYF
CDR3nt: TGTGCCAGCAGTTGGCGGGAGGGCCTAACAGATACGCAGTATTTT

abundance: .
d_gene: .
j_gene: TRBJ2-7
v_gene: TRBV20-1
CDR3aa: CSARDSRLVLYEQYF
CDR3nt: TGCAGTGCTAGAGATTCGCGACTGGTGCTGTACGAGCAGTACTTC

abundance: .
d_gene: .
j_gene: TRBJ2-3
v_gene: TRBV28
CDR3aa: CASSSTRAVTSTDTQYF
CDR3nt: TGTGCCAGCAGCTCAACCCGGGCCGTAACTAGCACAGATACGCAGTATTTT

abundance: .
d_gene: .
j_gene: TRBJ2-1
v_gene: TRBV7-2
CDR3aa: CASSRLLYNEQFF
CDR3nt: TGTGCCAGCAGCCGGCTACTATACAATGAGCAGTTCTTC

abundance: few
d_gene: .
j_gene: TRBJ1-1
v_gene: TRBV9
CDR3aa: CASSRGAEAFF
CDR3nt: TGTGCCAGCAGCAGAGGGGCTGAAGCTTTCTTT

abundance: .
d_gene: TRBD2
j_gene: TRBJ2-3
v_gene: TRBV28
CDR3aa: CASIPGASGSTDTQYF
CDR3nt: TGTGCCAGCATACCAGGGGCTAGCGGGAGCACAGATACGCAGTATTTT

abundance: few
d_gene: .
j_gene: TRBJ1-4
v_gene: TRBV29-1
CDR3aa: CSVLRGGANEKLFF
CDR3nt: TGCAGCGTTCTCCGAGGGGGGGCCAACGAAAAACTGTTTTTT

abundance: .
d_gene: .
j_gene: TRBJ2-6
v_gene: TRBV6-1
CDR3aa: CASTTLGRHLSGANVLTF
CDR3nt: TGTGCCAGCACCACCCTAGGGAGGCATCTGTCTGGGGCCAACGTCCTGACTTTC

abundance: many
d_gene: .
j_gene: TRBJ1-1
v_gene: TRBV15
CDR3aa: CATSFSRGTEAFF
CDR3nt: TGTGCCACCAGCTTCAGTCGGGGCACTGAAGCTTTCTTT

abundance: .
d_gene: TRBD2
j_gene: TRBJ2-7
v_gene: TRBV19
CDR3aa: CASSRRTSGNTYEQYF
CDR3nt: TGTGCCAGTAGTAGAAGGACTAGCGGAAACACCTACGAGCAGTACTTC

abundance: few
d_gene: .
j_gene: TRBJ2-1
v_gene: TRBV18
CDR3aa: CASSPPETLKFF
CDR3nt: TGTGCCAGCTCACCACCTGAGACACTCAAGTTCTTC

abundance: few
d_gene: .
j_gene: TRBJ2-3
v_gene: TRBV5-1
CDR3aa: CASSYLGPDVDTQYF
CDR3nt: TGCGCCAGCAGCTATTTGGGACCCGATGTAGATACGCAGTATTTT

abundance: .
d_gene: .
j_gene: TRBJ2-2
v_gene: TRBV12-3/TRBV12-4
CDR3aa: CASSLRVANTGELFF
CDR3nt: TGTGCCAGCAGTTTAAGGGTCGCGAACACCGGGGAGCTGTTTTTT

abundance: .
d_gene: .
j_gene: TRBJ1-6
v_gene: TRBV7-2
CDR3aa: CASSFRAPNSPLHF
CDR3nt: TGTGCCAGCAGCTTTAGGGCCCCTAATTCACCCCTCCACTTT

abundance: .
d_gene: .
j_gene: TRBJ2-3
v_gene: TRBV12-3/TRBV12-4
CDR3aa: CASARGTVGDTQYF
CDR3nt: TGTGCCAGCGCACGAGGTACTGTCGGGGATACGCAGTATTTT

abundance: .
d_gene: TRBD1
j_gene: TRBJ2-7
v_gene: TRBV5-1
CDR3aa: CASSDRDRGLYEQYF
CDR3nt: TGCGCCAGCAGCGACCGGGACAGGGGGTTATACGAGCAGTACTTC

abundance: few
d_gene: .
j_gene: TRBJ2-4
v_gene: TRBV12-3/TRBV12-4
CDR3aa: CASSPSGQLAKNIQYF
CDR3nt: TGTGCCAGCAGTCCTTCCGGGCAGCTAGCCAAAAACATTCAGTACTTC

abundance: .
d_gene: .
j_gene: TRBJ1-1
v_gene: TRBV29-1
CDR3aa: CSVVSRRNTEAFF
CDR3nt: TGCAGCGTTGTTTCGCGCAGGAACACTGAAGCTTTCTTT

abundance: .
d_gene: .
j_gene: TRBJ1-1
v_gene: TRBV5-1
CDR3aa: CASKVGVNTEAFF
CDR3nt: TGCGCCAGCAAAGTAGGGGTGAACACTGAAGCTTTCTTT

abundance: .
d_gene: .
j_gene: TRBJ1-4
v_gene: TRBV12-3/TRBV12-4
CDR3aa: CASSLDLGGLFF
CDR3nt: TGTGCCAGCAGTTTAGACCTGGGCGGACTGTTTTTT

abundance: .
d_gene: .
j_gene: TRBJ1-1
v_gene: TRBV12-3/TRBV12-4
CDR3aa: CASSQLTGYTEAFF
CDR3nt: TGTGCCAGCAGTCAATTAACAGGGTACACTGAAGCTTTCTTT

abundance: few
d_gene: .
j_gene: TRBJ2-3
v_gene: TRBV5-1
CDR3aa: CASSWELTDTQYF
CDR3nt: TGCGCCAGCAGCTGGGAGCTCACAGATACGCAGTATTTT

abundance: .
d_gene: TRBD2
j_gene: TRBJ2-7
v_gene: TRBV7-2
CDR3aa: CASSSGLAVGSYEQYF
CDR3nt: TGTGCCAGCAGCTCCGGACTAGCGGTAGGCTCCTACGAGCAGTACTTC

abundance: .
d_gene: .
j_gene: TRBJ1-6
v_gene: TRBV20-1
CDR3aa: CSAAFSTLLHF
CDR3nt: TGCAGTGCTGCCTTCAGCACCCTTCTCCACTTT

abundance: few
d_gene: .
j_gene: TRBJ2-1
v_gene: TRBV6-2/TRBV6-3
CDR3aa: CASSYSGRGRVREQFF
CDR3nt: TGTGCCAGCAGTTACTCCGGGCGGGGCAGGGTGAGGGAGCAGTTCTTC

abundance: few
d_gene: .
j_gene: TRBJ1-1
v_gene: TRBV5-1
CDR3aa: CASSLPVGGEAFF
CDR3nt: TGCGCCAGCAGCCTGCCGGTGGGTGGTGAAGCTTTCTTT

abundance: few
d_gene: TRBD2
j_gene: TRBJ2-7
v_gene: TRBV29-1
CDR3aa: CSVVTSGRAITYEQYF
CDR3nt: TGCAGCGTTGTTACTAGCGGGAGAGCCATTACCTACGAGCAGTACTTC

abundance: many
d_gene: .
j_gene: TRBJ2-3
v_gene: TRBV20-1
CDR3aa: CSAESTGTDTQYF
CDR3nt: TGCAGTGCCGAGTCGACAGGCACAGATACGCAGTATTTT

abundance: .
d_gene: TRBD2
j_gene: TRBJ2-5
v_gene: TRBV7-6
CDR3aa: CASSPGLALLSQYF
CDR3nt: TGTGCCAGCAGCCCAGGACTAGCGCTCCTGTCCCAGTACTTC

abundance: many
d_gene: .
j_gene: TRBJ2-1
v_gene: TRBV3-1
CDR3aa: CASSQFAGEQFF
CDR3nt: TGTGCCAGCAGCCAATTTGCGGGTGAGCAGTTCTTC

abundance: few
d_gene: .
j_gene: TRBJ1-1
v_gene: TRBV25-1
CDR3aa: CASTLTAEVRNTEAFF
CDR3nt: TGTGCCAGCACACTCACGGCGGAGGTGAGGAACACTGAAGCTTTCTTT

abundance: few
d_gene: .
j_gene: TRBJ2-1
v_gene: TRBV6-1
CDR3aa: CASSGVGAQNEQFF
CDR3nt: TGTGCCAGCAGTGGGGTCGGGGCGCAAAATGAGCAGTTCTTC